The T cell receptor beta chain under discussion was sequenced for a study of neurological immune-mediated disorders. TCRdb fed the 5' RACE reads into MiXCR, producing one record per CDR3 protein. The sample shows some 77,000 distinct CDR3 sequences, roughly 13% of them seen only once. Time point of the sample: longitudinal time-point 1 (baseline). The CDR3 spans 14 residues. Trimming left V 3 bases short and J 0 bases short, with 11 bases between. Germline assignment: CDR1 DFQATT and CDR2 SNEGSKA (reference sequence). The chain joins TRBV20-1 to TRBJ2-5; D not certain. The sample was PBMCs. This TCR was recovered from a female donor with HTLV-1-associated myelopathy (HAM/TSP). In DNA form, the CDR3 reads TGCAGTGCTAGGTCGACTGGGAACCAAGAGACCCAGTACTTC. Residues: CSARSTGNQETQYF.